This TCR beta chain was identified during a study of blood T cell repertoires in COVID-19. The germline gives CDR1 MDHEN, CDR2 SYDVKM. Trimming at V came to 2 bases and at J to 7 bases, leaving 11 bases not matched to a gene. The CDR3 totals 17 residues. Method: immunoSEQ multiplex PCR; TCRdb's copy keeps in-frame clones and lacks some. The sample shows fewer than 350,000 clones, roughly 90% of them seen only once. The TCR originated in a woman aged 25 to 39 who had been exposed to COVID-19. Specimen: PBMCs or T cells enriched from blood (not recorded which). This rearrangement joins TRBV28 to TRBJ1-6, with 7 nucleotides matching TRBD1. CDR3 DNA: TGTGCCAGCAGTTTAGCCCGGCTACCCAGGGGGAATTCACCCCTCCACTTT. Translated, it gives CASSLARLPRGNSPLHF.